Presented here are 5 T cell receptor beta chains from one specimen sequenced in a study of control samples from healthy donors and cancer patients. The assay was immunoSEQ multiplex PCR, and TCRdb's table has in-frame clones only and misses some. This table has 150,000 to 200,000 clones, roughly 88% appearing once. Input material: blood. The receptors originated from a man aged 18 to 29 in good health.

The rearrangement links TRBV28 to TRBJ2-6; D gene uncertain. The ends were cut back, 7 bases at V and 0 bases at J, with 10 bases in the middle. This CDR3 contains 15 residues. CDR1 MDHEN and CDR2 SYDVKM come from the germline V gene. In DNA, the CDR3 is TGTGCCAGCACCCCACGTATCTCTGGGGCCAACGTCCTGACTTTC. Residues: CASTPRISGANVLTF. The full variable domain, with the rest looked up from reference TRBV28 and TRBJ2-6, is DVKVTQSSRYLVKRTGEKVFLECVQDMDHENMFWYRQDPGLGLRLIYFSYDVKMKEKGDIPEGYSVSREKKERFSLILESASTNQTSMYLCASTPRISGANVLTFGAGSRLTVL.

V gene TRBV7-2 combines with J gene TRBJ2-3; TRBD2 might be the D (7 bases). The CDR3 extends over 16 amino acids. Germline CDR1 reads SGHTA; CDR2 reads FQGNSA. V was cut by 5 bases and J by 0 bases, with 15 bases left in between. CDR3 amino acids: CASSPEGGGSTDTQYF. As DNA, the CDR3 is TGTGCCAGCAGCCCCGAGGGCGGGGGCAGCACAGATACGCAGTATTTT. Full variable domain (missing parts from reference TRBV7-2 and TRBJ2-3): GAGVSQSPSNKVTEKGKDVELRCDPISGHTALYWYRQSLGQGLEFLIYFQGNSAPDKSGLPSDRFSAERTGGSVSTLTIQRTQQEDSAVYLCASSPEGGGSTDTQYFGPGTRLTVL.

This clone is judged medium-sized. The chain is built from TRBV3-1 (or the pseudogene TRBV3-2) and TRBJ1-6; 10 bases map to TRBD1. The CDR3 is 17 amino acids. Germline assignment: CDR1 LGHDT and CDR2 YNNKEL (reference sequence). J lost 0 bases, V lost 4 bases, and 3 bases had no gene match. The CDR3 nucleotides read TGTGCCAGCAGCCGAAGGACAGGGGGCTCCTATAATTCACCCCTCCACTTT. Amino acids: CASSRRTGGSYNSPLHF.

The genes are TRBV4-1 and TRBJ2-1; a weak D match, TRBD2 (7 bases). Germline CDR1 reads MGHRA; CDR2 reads YSYEKL. The CDR3 contains 19 residues. The germline V and J ends were trimmed by 0 bases and 7 bases, with 25 bases remaining between them. Here the CDR3 reads CASSQDPGAGALTGNEQFF. The CDR3 coding sequence is TGCGCCAGCAGCCAAGATCCGGGCGCGGGGGCCCTTACGGGGAATGAGCAGTTCTTC.

This clone appeared a single time. The V gene is TRBV5-6, the J gene TRBJ1-4, with TRBD1 matching over 8 bases. From germline, CDR1 is SGHDT and CDR2 YYEEEE. The ends lost 3 bases at V and 7 bases at J; junction bases unmatched: 8. This CDR3 spans 15 amino acids. In nucleotides, the CDR3 is TGTGCCAGCAGCTCCCTGACAGGGGAAGGTGAAAAACTGTTTTTT. Translation: CASSSLTGEGEKLFF.